These T cell receptor beta chains were read from a single sample in a study of T cell responses to AZD1222 COVID-19 vaccine. Profiling relied on immunoSEQ multiplex PCR, and the TCRdb table lists in-frame clones only, not all of them. The profile shows 100,000 or so clones, roughly nine tenths of them singletons. This sample comprised peripheral blood, obtained on day 0 of AZD1222 vaccination. These receptor sequences come from an adult in good health. Both conserved end residues are part of each CDR3. Each record gives: V gene, J gene, CDR3 protein.

TRBV30,TRBJ2-7,CAWTNPSGRKLYEQYF
TRBV20-1,TRBJ1-5,CSASNQESQPQHF
TRBV18,TRBJ2-7,CASSPSGGQQYF
TRBV9,TRBJ1-5,CASSVLRRGDSNQPQHF
TRBV18,TRBJ2-2,CASSPQTTNTGELFF
TRBV27,TRBJ2-1,CASSWTSGYEQFF
TRBV9,TRBJ1-1,CASAGWPGPDTEAFF
TRBV4-1,TRBJ2-7,CASSQDRDEQYF
TRBV7-9,TRBJ1-1,CASSYANEAFF
TRBV27,TRBJ2-2,CASSPPTGELFF
TRBV27,TRBJ1-1,CASSFGRGGEAFF
TRBV7-2,TRBJ1-4,CASSLAPGQGEKLFF
TRBV29-1,TRBJ2-5,CSVGQVRETQYF
TRBV7-2,TRBJ2-3,CASSLGVGNTDTQYF
TRBV27,TRBJ2-5,CASSLGQGEGETQYF
TRBV6-7,TRBJ2-7,CASRTSGPYEQYF
TRBV7-8,TRBJ2-3,CASSLDMGSTDTQYF
TRBV30,TRBJ2-2,CAWTEALAGAGELFF
TRBV19,TRBJ1-1,CASSMQATNTEAFF
TRBV19,TRBJ1-1,CASRTGILSEAFF
TRBV24-1,TRBJ2-2,CATSGGYTGELFF
TRBV11-1,TRBJ2-5,CASSLSRGRQETQYF
TRBV6-1,TRBJ1-4,CASSDQGAEKLFF
TRBV10-3,TRBJ2-1,CAISEEPGTYNEQFF
TRBV7-3,TRBJ2-2,CASSLKVDRVVAGELFF
TRBV7-9,TRBJ2-7,CASSRGGLTYEQYF
TRBV27,TRBJ1-1,CASSLIGVNTEAFF
TRBV10-1,TRBJ1-3,CASSAHSGNTIYF
TRBV19,TRBJ1-5,CASSEDEYSNQPQHF
TRBV12-3/TRBV12-4,TRBJ2-7,CAIQAGGVHEQYF
TRBV19,TRBJ2-2,CASSIKGIRTVFPGELFF
TRBV5-4,TRBJ2-7,CASSLSGRGYEQYF
TRBV2,TRBJ2-6,CASSEEKGGNVLTF
TRBV4-2,TRBJ2-7,CASSQEAADPYEQYF
TRBV6-2/TRBV6-3,TRBJ1-5,CASSRNTGFYSNQPQHF
TRBV7-2,TRBJ2-2,CASSPGGGGELFF
TRBV27,TRBJ2-3,CGAGQGLTDTQYF
TRBV18,TRBJ2-2,CASSRVSGIAGELFF
TRBV27,TRBJ1-2,CASSTSPWDYGYTF
TRBV27,TRBJ1-1,CASSSSPALYTEAFF
TRBV18,TRBJ2-1,CASSQFQQGHEQFF
TRBV4-1,TRBJ2-5,CASSEGTSGTQETQYF
TRBV7-3,TRBJ2-1,CASSLNAGGEQFF
TRBV5-1,TRBJ2-5,CASGDGVGTQYF
TRBV18,TRBJ2-5,CASSPWAGGAQETQYF
TRBV5-1,TRBJ2-7,CASSLGAVSYEQYF
TRBV5-8,TRBJ1-6,CASSLTRGNNSPLHF
TRBV19,TRBJ1-2,CASSIYFGEGYGYTF
TRBV6-5,TRBJ2-1,CASSQTGTSGNEQFF
TRBV28,TRBJ1-1,CASSLPGTSNTEAFF